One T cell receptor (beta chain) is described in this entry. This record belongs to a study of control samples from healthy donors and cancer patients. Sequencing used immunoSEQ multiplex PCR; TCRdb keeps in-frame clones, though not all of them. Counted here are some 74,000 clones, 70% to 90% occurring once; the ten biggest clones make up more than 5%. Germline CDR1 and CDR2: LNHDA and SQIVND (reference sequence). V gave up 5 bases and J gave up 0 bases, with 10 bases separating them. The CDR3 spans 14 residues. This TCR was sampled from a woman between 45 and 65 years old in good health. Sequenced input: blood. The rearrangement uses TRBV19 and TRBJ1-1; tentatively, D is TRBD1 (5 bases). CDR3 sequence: CASSYRLMNTEAFF. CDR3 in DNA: TGTGCCAGTAGTTACAGGCTTATGAACACTGAAGCTTTCTTT.